Below are 2 T cell receptor beta chains sequenced from a single sample in a study of blood T cell repertoires in COVID-19. Using immunoSEQ multiplex PCR, the repertoire was profiled, and TCRdb retains in-frame clones only, with some absent. The table records more than 150,000 clones, less than 85% of them present only once. Sequenced sample: peripheral blood. Receptors originate from a human donor in a cohort sampled during active COVID-19.

The chain has TRBV25-1 and TRBJ2-6; TRBD1 aligns across 7 bases. Germline values: CDR1 MGHDK, CDR2 SYGVNS. V lost 5 bases, J lost 1 base, and 5 bases stayed unmatched. The CDR3 extends over 16 amino acids. This CDR3 reads CASSRDSGSGANVLTF. CDR3 sequence (DNA): TGTGCCAGCAGTCGGGACAGTGGGTCTGGGGCCAACGTCCTGACTTTC.

The chain joins TRBV19 to TRBJ1-1; 7 bases match TRBD1. This CDR3 spans 15 amino acids. Germline loops: CDR1 LNHDA, CDR2 SQIVND (reference sequence). Trimming cost V 5 bases and J 0 bases; bases outside gene matches: 6. This CDR3 reads CASSAWTGMNTEAFF. CDR3 coding DNA: TGTGCCAGTAGTGCATGGACAGGCATGAACACTGAAGCTTTCTTT. Full variable domain (remainder filled in from reference TRBV19 and TRBJ1-1): DGGITQSPKYLFRKEGQNVTLSCEQNLNHDAMYWYRQDPGQGLRLIYYSQIVNDFQKGDIAEGYSVSREKKESFPLTVTSAQKNPTAFYLCASSAWTGMNTEAFFGQGTRLTVV.